Listed below are T cell receptor beta chains from one sample, sequenced in a study of monozygotic twins with inflammatory bowel disease. One entry per CDR3 protein, without DNA, is what TCRdb gives after re-calling the 5' RACE reads. The sample table sets out about 160,000 distinct CDR3 sequences. Sequenced input: blood. Every receptor here comes from a human donor with ulcerative colitis or Crohn's disease, or a healthy co-twin of an affected twin (not recorded which). CDR3s include the opening cysteine and the closing phenylalanine or tryptophan.

V gene: TRBV6-4; J gene: TRBJ2-3; CDR3 protein: CASSEAGATDTQYF
V gene: TRBV20-1; J gene: TRBJ2-1; CDR3 protein: CSARVGPNEQFF
V gene: TRBV7-2; J gene: TRBJ2-1; CDR3 protein: CASSLDGGAWNEQFF
V gene: TRBV28; J gene: TRBJ2-3; CDR3 protein: CASSRRRGSGHTDTQYF
V gene: TRBV7-6; J gene: TRBJ1-5; CDR3 protein: CASSQGQGRQPQHF
V gene: TRBV7-8; J gene: TRBJ2-5; CDR3 protein: CASSLRAGGTQETQYF
V gene: TRBV20-1; J gene: TRBJ1-1; CDR3 protein: CSTDRLHTEAFF
V gene: TRBV20-1; J gene: TRBJ1-1; CDR3 protein: CSARDPGDPEAFF
V gene: TRBV4-3; J gene: TRBJ2-2; CDR3 protein: CASSQSAWGQEDTGELFF
V gene: TRBV7-2; J gene: TRBJ2-1; CDR3 protein: CASSGGPYNEQFF
V gene: TRBV10-3; J gene: TRBJ1-1; CDR3 protein: CAISEVAALRDTEAFF
V gene: TRBV7-8; J gene: TRBJ2-1; CDR3 protein: CASSLIDEQFF
V gene: TRBV5-1; J gene: TRBJ1-2; CDR3 protein: CASSLSGQGATFGYTF
V gene: TRBV5-1; J gene: TRBJ2-2; CDR3 protein: CASSPPTDNTGELFF
V gene: TRBV2; J gene: TRBJ2-5; CDR3 protein: CASSEGETQYF
V gene: TRBV11-3; J gene: TRBJ2-1; CDR3 protein: CASSLWGGEGYGLQFF
V gene: TRBV24-1; J gene: TRBJ2-2; CDR3 protein: CATSDSSSGRGGELFF
V gene: TRBV5-5; J gene: TRBJ2-3; CDR3 protein: CASSLVAATSTDTQYF
V gene: TRBV27; J gene: TRBJ2-3; CDR3 protein: CASRALPSGSIDTQYF
V gene: TRBV3-1; J gene: TRBJ2-3; CDR3 protein: CASSHVGLDTQYF
V gene: TRBV28; J gene: TRBJ1-5; CDR3 protein: CASGPLGGRQPQHF
V gene: TRBV5-4; J gene: TRBJ2-1; CDR3 protein: CASSLGGGGPNEQFF
V gene: TRBV28; J gene: TRBJ2-5; CDR3 protein: CASSLNWVIGETQYF
V gene: TRBV10-3; J gene: TRBJ2-2; CDR3 protein: CAISVLGAEAGELFF
V gene: TRBV2; J gene: TRBJ1-1; CDR3 protein: CASSEAALTEAFF
V gene: TRBV20-1; J gene: TRBJ1-2; CDR3 protein: CSATRTGRVGYTF
V gene: TRBV7-9; J gene: TRBJ2-3; CDR3 protein: CASSLTGTARDTQYF
V gene: TRBV7-3; J gene: TRBJ2-7; CDR3 protein: CASSLDRGHEQYF
V gene: TRBV5-1; J gene: TRBJ2-1; CDR3 protein: CASSLAGTPYEQFF
V gene: TRBV7-2; J gene: TRBJ1-1; CDR3 protein: CASSLVADYTEAFF
V gene: TRBV14; J gene: TRBJ1-4; CDR3 protein: CASSQGTGGRNEKLFF
V gene: TRBV10-3; J gene: TRBJ2-5; CDR3 protein: CATQTGRDGETQYF
V gene: TRBV7-3; J gene: TRBJ2-3; CDR3 protein: CASSSIAGNLDTQYF
V gene: TRBV7-8; J gene: TRBJ2-2; CDR3 protein: CAIPRENTGELFF
V gene: TRBV4-2; J gene: TRBJ2-7; CDR3 protein: CASSQDTAWTSGSPYYEQYF
V gene: TRBV5-1; J gene: TRBJ2-3; CDR3 protein: CASSLAGVIDTQYF
V gene: TRBV5-1; J gene: TRBJ2-3; CDR3 protein: CASSLGLADGDTQYF
V gene: TRBV20-1; J gene: TRBJ2-2; CDR3 protein: CSAFLDRGTGELFF
V gene: TRBV9; J gene: TRBJ2-4; CDR3 protein: CASSTRTEMDIQYF
V gene: TRBV2; J gene: TRBJ2-6; CDR3 protein: CASSGDTSLRGANVLTF
V gene: TRBV7-2; J gene: TRBJ1-2; CDR3 protein: CASSFRVQAHGYTF
V gene: TRBV7-8; J gene: TRBJ2-7; CDR3 protein: CASSPFTASGAYEQYF
V gene: TRBV9; J gene: TRBJ2-2; CDR3 protein: CASSVVGDSGTGELFF
V gene: TRBV7-2; J gene: TRBJ2-1; CDR3 protein: CASSLSGYSNEQFF
V gene: TRBV27; J gene: TRBJ2-1; CDR3 protein: CASSLSRGHYNEQFF
V gene: TRBV6-5; J gene: TRBJ2-1; CDR3 protein: CASRYEGGSYNEQFF
V gene: TRBV3-1; J gene: TRBJ2-1; CDR3 protein: CASSQMRGPNNEQFF
V gene: TRBV7-8; J gene: TRBJ1-6; CDR3 protein: CASSEGGSYNSPLHF